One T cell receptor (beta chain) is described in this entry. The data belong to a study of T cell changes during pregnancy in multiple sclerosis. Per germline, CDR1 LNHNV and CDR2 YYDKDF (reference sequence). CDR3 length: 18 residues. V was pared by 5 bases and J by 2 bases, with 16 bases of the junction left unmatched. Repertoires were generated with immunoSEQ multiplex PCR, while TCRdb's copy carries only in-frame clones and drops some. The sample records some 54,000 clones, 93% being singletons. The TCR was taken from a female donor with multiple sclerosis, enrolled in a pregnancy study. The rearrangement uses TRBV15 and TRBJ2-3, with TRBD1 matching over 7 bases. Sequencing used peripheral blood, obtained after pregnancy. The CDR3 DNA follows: TGTGCCACCAGCGGCGCGACCGGGACAGTCCTTATCACAGATACGCAGTATTTT. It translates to CATSGATGTVLITDTQYF. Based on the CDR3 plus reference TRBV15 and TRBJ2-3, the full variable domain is DAMVIQNPRYQVTQFGKPVTLSCSQTLNHNVMYWYQQKSSQAPKLLFHYYDKDFNNEADTPDNFQSRRPNTSFCFLDIRSPGLGDTAMYLCATSGATGTVLITDTQYFGPGTRLTVL.